The sequence of this TCR beta chain was determined in a study of PD-L1 blockade in urothelial cancer (dated by TCRdb to about 2017). Broadly, across the study: Every patient began therapy at some point between 2013 and 2015 and was given atezolizumab 1,200 mg intravenously every 3 weeks. Whole exome sequencing and RNA sequencing of pretreatment tumors were performed alongside TCR sequencing in the same patients. Blood samples were analyzed at two time points: 3 weeks after treatment start (second dose) and 6 weeks after treatment start. Patients had an ECOG performance status of 0 or 1 and had received between 0 and 3 prior chemotherapy regimens. Blood samples yielded a median of roughly 150,000 T cells and tens of thousands of unique TCRs, with median clonality 0.080. Durable clinical benefit was achieved by nine patients and was not achieved by 20 patients. Durable clinical benefit was defined as progression-free survival longer than 6 months, and TCR features were also tested against progression-free and overall survival. About 90% of the roughly 30 patients were identified as males with urothelial cancer of bladder origin, and a prior smoking history was reported by 18 of 29 patients. Pretreatment blood TCR-seq was available for twenty-nine patients, at least one posttreatment blood collection was obtained for 25 or so patients, and tumor TCR-seq was available for 25 or so patients. TCR sequencing covered pretreatment tumor samples and matched, serially collected peripheral blood taken before and after atezolizumab treatment. An exploratory multi-omic analysis was conducted of the somatic, immune and clinical correlates of response to PD-L1 blockade with atezolizumab in urothelial cancer. Overall results and qualifications from the work: Because of the small sample size (n ≈ 31) and the many exploratory analyses performed, the results are intended to be regarded as hypothesis-generating. A pretreatment peripheral blood TCR clonality below the median was linked to improved progression-free and overall survival. At 3 weeks after the start of treatment, tumor-associated TCR clones in peripheral blood had expanded more in patients with durable benefit (n ≈ 20, p = 0.022).

Synthetic TCR analog templates were spiked into each PCR to estimate absolute template abundance from read counts. The immunoSEQ assay used bias-controlled V and J gene primers to amplify TCRbeta CDR3 regions from genomic DNA. Sequencing of rearranged TCRbeta segments was performed at approximately 20X coverage. On the study's bioinformatics: Sequencing errors were corrected by clustering and CDR3s were annotated against IMGT to assign V, D and J genes. Downstream analyses used only productive TCRbeta rearrangements and left out out-of-frame or stop-codon sequences. To compute clonality, Shannon entropy was normalized by the log of the number of unique productive sequences and then subtracted from one. Fisher's exact test with Benjamini-Hochberg correction, at a threshold of adjusted p below 0.01, was used to find clones that differed between time points or between blood and tumor. TCRdb took this table from immuneACCESS and kept in-frame rearrangements with V and J called. Such tables lack part of the clones; where checked against another copy, unresolved V genes explain under half of the gap, and the rest is unexplained. The V and J calls and the clone size are those of that table, but D and trimming were determined from the DNA. Across this sample there are tens of thousands of clones, with 84% seen only once. The ten top clones hold around 10% of the sample.

From the germline V gene, CDR1 is MNHNS and CDR2 is SASEGT. Trimmed from V: 8 bases; trimmed from J: 8 bases; junction bases lacking a gene match: 9. The CDR3 goes from the cysteine to the phenylalanine over 13 residues. The retained sequence is limited to the CDR3, 39 bases, with the frame set at the first base. Note on this clone: Its antigen is unknown. No clone much larger than this one lies a single base away; base qualities are absent.

The cohort included about 27 patients with locally advanced or metastatic urothelial carcinoma who were treated at Memorial Sloan Kettering on a trial protocol. Peripheral blood mononuclear cells were collected pretreatment and during treatment, with between 1 and 8 total time points per patient. The Qiagen DNeasy Blood extraction kit was used to purify genomic DNA from total PBMCs and tumor samples. Collected pretreatment and during treatment, PBMCs were isolated and stored as previously described. The source is a man aged 70 or older with urothelial cancer. The chain is encoded by TRBV6-1 joined to TRBJ1-2; 9 of the junction bases match TRBD1. Sequencing was performed on PBMCs, taken around atezolizumab (anti-PD-L1) treatment. The DNA sequence is TGTGCCAGCGCTCTGGACAGGGGACGGGGCTACACCTTC. It is translated as CASALDRGRGYTF.